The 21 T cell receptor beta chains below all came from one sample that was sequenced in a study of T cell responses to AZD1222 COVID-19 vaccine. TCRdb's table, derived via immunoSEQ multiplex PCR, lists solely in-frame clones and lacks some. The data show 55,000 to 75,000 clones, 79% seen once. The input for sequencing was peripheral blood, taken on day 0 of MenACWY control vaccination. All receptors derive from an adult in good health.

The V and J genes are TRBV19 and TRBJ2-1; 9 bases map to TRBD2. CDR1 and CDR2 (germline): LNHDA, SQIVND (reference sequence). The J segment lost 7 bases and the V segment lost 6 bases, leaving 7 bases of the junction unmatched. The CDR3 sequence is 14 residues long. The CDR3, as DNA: TGTGCCAGTAGCGCGGGGCTAGCGGGGAATGAGCAGTTCTTC. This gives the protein CASSAGLAGNEQFF.

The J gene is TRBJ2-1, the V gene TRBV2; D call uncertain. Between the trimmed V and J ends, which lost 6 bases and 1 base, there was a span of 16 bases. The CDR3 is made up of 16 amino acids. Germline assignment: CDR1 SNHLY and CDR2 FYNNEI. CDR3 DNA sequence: TGTGCCAGCAGAGACCCTGGGTTTAGGTCCTACAATGAGCAGTTCTTC. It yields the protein CASRDPGFRSYNEQFF.

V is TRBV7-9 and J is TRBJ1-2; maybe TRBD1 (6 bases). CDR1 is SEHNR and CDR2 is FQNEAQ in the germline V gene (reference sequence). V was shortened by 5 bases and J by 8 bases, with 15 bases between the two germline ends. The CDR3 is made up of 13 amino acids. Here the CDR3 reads CASSGPMGHGYTF. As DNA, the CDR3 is TGTGCCAGCAGCGGCCCAATGGGACACGGCTACACCTTC.

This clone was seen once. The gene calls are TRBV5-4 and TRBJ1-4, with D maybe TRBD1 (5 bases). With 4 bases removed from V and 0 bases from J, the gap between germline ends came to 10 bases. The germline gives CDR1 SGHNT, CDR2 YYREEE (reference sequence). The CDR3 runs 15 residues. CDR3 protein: CASSPEGTTNEKLFF. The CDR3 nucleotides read TGTGCCAGCAGCCCCGAGGGGACAACTAATGAAAAACTGTTTTTT.

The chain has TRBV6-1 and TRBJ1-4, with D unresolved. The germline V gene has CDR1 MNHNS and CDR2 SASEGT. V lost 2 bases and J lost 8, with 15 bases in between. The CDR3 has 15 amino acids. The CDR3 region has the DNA TGTGCCAGCAGTGAAAGAAGACCTACGGGGGAAAAACTGTTTTTT. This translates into CASSERRPTGEKLFF.

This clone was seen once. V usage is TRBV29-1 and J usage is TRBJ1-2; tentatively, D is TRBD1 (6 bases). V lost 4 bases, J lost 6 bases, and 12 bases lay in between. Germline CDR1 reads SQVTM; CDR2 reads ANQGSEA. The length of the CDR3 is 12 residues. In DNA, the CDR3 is TGCAGCGTTGTAGGGGACACCAATGGCTACACCTTC. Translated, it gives CSVVGDTNGYTF.

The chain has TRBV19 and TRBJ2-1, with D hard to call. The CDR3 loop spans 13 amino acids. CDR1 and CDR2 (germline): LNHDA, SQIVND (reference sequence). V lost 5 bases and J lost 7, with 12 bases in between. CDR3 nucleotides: TGTGCCAGTAGTCCTCTTCTATTAAATGAGCAGTTCTTC. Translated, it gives CASSPLLLNEQFF.

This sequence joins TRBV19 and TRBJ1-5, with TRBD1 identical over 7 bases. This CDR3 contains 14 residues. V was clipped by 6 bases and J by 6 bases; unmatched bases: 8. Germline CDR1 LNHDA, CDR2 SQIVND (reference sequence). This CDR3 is CASSSRGIGQPQHF. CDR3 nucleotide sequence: TGTGCCAGTAGCAGCAGGGGGATCGGTCAGCCCCAGCATTTT.

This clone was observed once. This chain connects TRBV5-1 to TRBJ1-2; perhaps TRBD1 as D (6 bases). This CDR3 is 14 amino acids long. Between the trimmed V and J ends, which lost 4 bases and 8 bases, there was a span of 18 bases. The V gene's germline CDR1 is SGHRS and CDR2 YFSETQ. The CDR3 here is CASSQNGQTQGYTF. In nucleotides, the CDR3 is TGCGCCAGCAGCCAGAATGGACAGACCCAGGGCTACACCTTC.

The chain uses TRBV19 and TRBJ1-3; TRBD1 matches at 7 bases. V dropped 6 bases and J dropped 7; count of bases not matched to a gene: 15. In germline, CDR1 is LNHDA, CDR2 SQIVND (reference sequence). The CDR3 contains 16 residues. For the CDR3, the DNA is TGTGCCAGTAGAAGACATTCCGGGACAGAACCTAACACCATATATTTT. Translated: CASRRHSGTEPNTIYF.

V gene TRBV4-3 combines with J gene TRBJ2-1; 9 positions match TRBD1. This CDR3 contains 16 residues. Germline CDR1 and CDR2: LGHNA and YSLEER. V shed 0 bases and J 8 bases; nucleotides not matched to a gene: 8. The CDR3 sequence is CASSQEWGTGIHEQFF. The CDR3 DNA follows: TGCGCCAGCAGCCAAGAGTGGGGGACAGGGATTCATGAGCAGTTCTTC.

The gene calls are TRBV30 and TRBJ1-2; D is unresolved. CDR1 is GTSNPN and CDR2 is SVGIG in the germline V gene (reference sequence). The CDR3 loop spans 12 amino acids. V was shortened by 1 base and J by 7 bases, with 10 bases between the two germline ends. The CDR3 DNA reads TGTGCCTGGAGTGGTCAAGGGTTTGGCTACACCTTC. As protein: CAWSGQGFGYTF.

CDR3 region: CASSENFRGEQYF. CDR3 nucleotide sequence: TGTGCCAGCAGTGAAAATTTCCGCGGCGAGCAGTACTTC. V gene TRBV2 combines with J gene TRBJ2-7, with D hard to call. V was shortened by 2 bases and J by 6 bases, with 11 bases between the two germline ends. This CDR3 contains 13 residues. Germline assignment: CDR1 SNHLY and CDR2 FYNNEI.

The CDR3 is CASSASGLSSFYSNQPQHF. The CDR3 DNA reads TGTGCCAGCAGTGCCTCCGGGCTCTCGTCTTTTTATAGCAATCAGCCCCAGCATTTT. The chain couples TRBV2 to TRBJ1-5; unclear D gene. This CDR3 spans 19 amino acids. The V and J ends lost 4 bases and 0 bases respectively, with 22 bases between them. In germline, CDR1 is SNHLY, CDR2 FYNNEI.

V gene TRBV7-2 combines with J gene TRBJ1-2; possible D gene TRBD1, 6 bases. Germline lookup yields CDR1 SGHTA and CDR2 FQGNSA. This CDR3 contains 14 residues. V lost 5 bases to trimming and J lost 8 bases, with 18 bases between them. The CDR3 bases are TGTGCCAGCAGCCCAGGTGGGGGGGCGATAGGCTACACCTTC. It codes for CASSPGGGAIGYTF.

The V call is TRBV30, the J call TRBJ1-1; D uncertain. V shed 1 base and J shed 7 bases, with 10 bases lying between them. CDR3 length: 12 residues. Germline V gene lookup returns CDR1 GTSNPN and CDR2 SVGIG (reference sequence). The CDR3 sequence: CAWSAGKHEAFF. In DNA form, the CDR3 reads TGTGCCTGGAGTGCGGGGAAACATGAAGCTTTCTTT. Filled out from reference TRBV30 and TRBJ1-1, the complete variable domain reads SQTIHQWPATLVQPVGSPLSLECTVEGTSNPNLYWYRQAAGRGLQLLFYSVGIGQISSEVPQNLSASRPQDRQFILSSKKLLLSDSGFYLCAWSAGKHEAFFGQGTRLTVV.

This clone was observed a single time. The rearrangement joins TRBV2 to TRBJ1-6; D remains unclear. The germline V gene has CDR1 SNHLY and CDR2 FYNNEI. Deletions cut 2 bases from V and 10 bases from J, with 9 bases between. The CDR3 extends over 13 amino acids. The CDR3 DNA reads TGTGCCAGCAGTGAAACTCTGGGGTCACCCCTCCACTTT. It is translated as CASSETLGSPLHF.

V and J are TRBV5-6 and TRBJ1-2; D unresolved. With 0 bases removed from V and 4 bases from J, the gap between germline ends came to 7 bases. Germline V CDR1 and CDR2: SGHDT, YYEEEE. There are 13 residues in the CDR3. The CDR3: CASSLGPFYGYTF. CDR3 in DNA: TGTGCCAGCAGCTTGGGACCCTTCTATGGCTACACCTTC.

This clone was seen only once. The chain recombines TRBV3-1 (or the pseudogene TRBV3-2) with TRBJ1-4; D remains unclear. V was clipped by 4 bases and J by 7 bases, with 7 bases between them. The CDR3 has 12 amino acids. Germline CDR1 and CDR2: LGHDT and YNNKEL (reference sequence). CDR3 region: CASSPRGEKLFF. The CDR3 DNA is TGTGCCAGCAGCCCCCGGGGTGAAAAACTGTTTTTT.

CDR3 in DNA: TGTGCCAGCAGCTCTGCGGGGCCGTCCACAGATACGCAGTATTTT. Protein sequence: CASSSAGPSTDTQYF. The rearrangement uses TRBV5-6 and TRBJ2-3; D may be TRBD2 (6 bases). With 3 bases removed from V and 2 bases from J, the gap between germline ends came to 13 bases. Germline lookup yields CDR1 SGHDT and CDR2 YYEEEE. The CDR3 covers 15 residues.

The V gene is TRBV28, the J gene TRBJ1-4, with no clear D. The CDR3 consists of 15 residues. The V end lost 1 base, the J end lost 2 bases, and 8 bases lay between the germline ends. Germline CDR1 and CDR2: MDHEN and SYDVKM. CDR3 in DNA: TGTGCCAGCAGTTTATTTTTAACGACTAATGAAAAACTGTTTTTT. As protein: CASSLFLTTNEKLFF. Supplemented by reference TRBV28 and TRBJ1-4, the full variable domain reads DVKVTQSSRYLVKRTGEKVFLECVQDMDHENMFWYRQDPGLGLRLIYFSYDVKMKEKGDIPEGYSVSREKKERFSLILESASTNQTSMYLCASSLFLTTNEKLFFGSGTQLSVL.